The clone carrying this T cell receptor beta chain appeared once. The antigen is undetermined. The source of the sample is a study of shared clonotypes between healthy human individuals. Clones were read by immunoSEQ multiplex PCR, and TCRdb kept only the in-frame ones, dropping some. Of about 2.1 million clones listed, roughly 95% were seen once; the top ten hold 1.5% to 2%. Study-wide results and limits: A few donors had roughly 5.2% of their naive CD4 clonotypes in common. Estimated richness was generally greater in naive than memory subsets. Sorted-subset samples were not fully sequenced, rarefaction indicated.

Positive CCR7 selection of CD45RO-negative cells yielded the naive CD8 cells, and terminally differentiated effector memory CD45RA+ cells were excluded. Per the germline V gene, CDR1 is KGHSH and CDR2 is LQKENI. CDR3 size: 14 residues. Trimming at V came to 2 bases and at J to 3 bases, leaving 2 bases not matched to a gene. The sequenced material came from naive CD8+ T cells from PBMCs. The clonotype comes from a man aged 18-30 years in good health. Some clones in this sample may be carry-over from other donors' samples. This chain connects TRBV18 to TRBJ2-7; 9 bases are shared with TRBD1. The CDR3: CASSPNRGHYEQYF. The CDR3 nucleotides are TGTGCCAGCTCACCAAACAGGGGGCACTACGAGCAGTACTTC.